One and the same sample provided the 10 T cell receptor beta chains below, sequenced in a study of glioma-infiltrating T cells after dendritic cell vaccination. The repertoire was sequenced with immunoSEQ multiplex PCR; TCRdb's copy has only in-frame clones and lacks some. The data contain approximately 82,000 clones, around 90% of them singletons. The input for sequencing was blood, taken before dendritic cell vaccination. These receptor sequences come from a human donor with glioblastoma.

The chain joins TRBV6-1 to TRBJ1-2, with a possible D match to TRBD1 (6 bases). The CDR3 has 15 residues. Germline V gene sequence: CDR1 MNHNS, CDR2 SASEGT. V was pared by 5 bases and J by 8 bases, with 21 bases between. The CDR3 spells CASSLRSLDSLGYTF. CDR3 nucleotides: TGTGCCAGCAGTCTCCGTTCCTTGGACAGTCTGGGCTACACCTTC.

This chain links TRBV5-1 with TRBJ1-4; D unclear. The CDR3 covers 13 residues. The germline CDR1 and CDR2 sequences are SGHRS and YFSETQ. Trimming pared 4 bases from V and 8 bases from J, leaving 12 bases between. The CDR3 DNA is TGCGCCAGCAGCCTCGCCCCGGTCGAAAAACTGTTTTTT. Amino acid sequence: CASSLAPVEKLFF.

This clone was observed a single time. CDR3 nucleotides: TGTGCCAGCGCCCCGGGACTAGCGGGGGGGGAGCAGTTCTTC. Residues: CASAPGLAGGEQFF. This chain links TRBV11-2 with TRBJ2-1; TRBD2 aligns across 16 bases. J lost 10 bases, V lost 8 bases, and 5 bases had no gene match. This CDR3 has 14 residues. Germline V lookup: CDR1 SGHAT, CDR2 FQNNGV.

CDR3 protein: CASSDYLGRTGGVDEQFF. The CDR3 coding sequence is TGTGCCAGCAGTGACTATTTAGGAAGGACAGGGGGCGTCGATGAGCAGTTCTTC. This sequence joins TRBV6-1 and TRBJ2-1; TRBD1 aligns across 11 bases. This CDR3 contains 18 residues. Germline-derived CDR1 and CDR2 are MNHNS and SASEGT. The V gene end was trimmed by 3 bases and the J gene end by 8 bases; junction bases not matched to a gene: 15.

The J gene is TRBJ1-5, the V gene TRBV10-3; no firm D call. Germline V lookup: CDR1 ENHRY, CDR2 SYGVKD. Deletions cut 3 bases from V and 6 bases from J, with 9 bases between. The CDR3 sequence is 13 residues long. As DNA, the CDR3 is TGTGCCATCAGTGAAATCACCGGTCAGCCCCAGCATTTT. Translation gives CAISEITGQPQHF.

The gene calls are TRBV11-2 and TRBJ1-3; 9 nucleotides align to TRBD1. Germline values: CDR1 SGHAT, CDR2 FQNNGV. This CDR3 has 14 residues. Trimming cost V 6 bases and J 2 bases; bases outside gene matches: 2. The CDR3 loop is CASRRDRAGNTIYF. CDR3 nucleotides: TGTGCCAGCAGAAGGGACAGGGCTGGAAACACCATATATTTT.

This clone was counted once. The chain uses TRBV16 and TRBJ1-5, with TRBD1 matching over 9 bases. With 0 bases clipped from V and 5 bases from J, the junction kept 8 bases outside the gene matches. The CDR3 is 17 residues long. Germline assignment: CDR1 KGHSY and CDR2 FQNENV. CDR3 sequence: CASSQSDRGIRDQPQHF. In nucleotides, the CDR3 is TGTGCCAGCAGCCAATCCGACAGGGGGATTAGGGATCAGCCCCAGCATTTT.

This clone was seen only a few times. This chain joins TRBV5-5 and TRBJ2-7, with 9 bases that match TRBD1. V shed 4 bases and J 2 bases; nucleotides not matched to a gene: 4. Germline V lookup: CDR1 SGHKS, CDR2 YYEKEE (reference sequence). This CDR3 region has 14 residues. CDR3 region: CASSPGQGPYEQYF. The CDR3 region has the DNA TGTGCCAGCAGCCCGGGACAGGGTCCCTACGAGCAGTACTTC. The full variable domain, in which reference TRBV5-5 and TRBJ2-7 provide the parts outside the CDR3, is DAGVTQSPTHLIKTRGQQVTLRCSPISGHKSVSWYQQVLGQGPQFIFQYYEKEERGRGNFPDRFSARQFPNYSSELNVNALLLGDSALYLCASSPGQGPYEQYFGPGTRLTVT.

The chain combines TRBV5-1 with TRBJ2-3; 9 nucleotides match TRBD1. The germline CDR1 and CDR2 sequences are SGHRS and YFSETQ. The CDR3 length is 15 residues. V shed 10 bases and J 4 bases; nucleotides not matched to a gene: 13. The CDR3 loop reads CASQLATGGADTQYF. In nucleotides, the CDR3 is TGCGCCTCCCAGCTTGCAACAGGGGGCGCAGATACGCAGTATTTT.

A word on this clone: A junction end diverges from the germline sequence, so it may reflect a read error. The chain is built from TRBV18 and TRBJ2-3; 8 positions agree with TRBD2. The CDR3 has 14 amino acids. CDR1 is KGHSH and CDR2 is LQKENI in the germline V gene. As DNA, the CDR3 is TGTGCCAGCTCACGGGCGGGAGGCACCGATACGCAGTATTTT. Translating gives CASSRAGGTDTQYF.